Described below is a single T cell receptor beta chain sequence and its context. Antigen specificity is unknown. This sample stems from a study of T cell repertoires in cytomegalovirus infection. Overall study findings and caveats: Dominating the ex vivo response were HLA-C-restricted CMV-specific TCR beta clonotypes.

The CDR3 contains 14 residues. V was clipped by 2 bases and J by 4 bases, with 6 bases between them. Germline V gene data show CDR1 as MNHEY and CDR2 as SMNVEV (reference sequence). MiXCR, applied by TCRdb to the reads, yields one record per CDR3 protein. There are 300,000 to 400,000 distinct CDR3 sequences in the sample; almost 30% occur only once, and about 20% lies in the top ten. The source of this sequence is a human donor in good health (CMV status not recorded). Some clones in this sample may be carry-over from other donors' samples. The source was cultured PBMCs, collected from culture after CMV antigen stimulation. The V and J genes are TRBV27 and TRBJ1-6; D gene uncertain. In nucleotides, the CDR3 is TGTGCCAGCAGTTTAGTACAGTATAATTCACCCCTCCACTTT. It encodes CASSLVQYNSPLHF.